Shown below are 18 T cell receptor beta chains from a single sample sequenced in a study of T cell changes during pregnancy in multiple sclerosis. Assay: immunoSEQ multiplex PCR; the TCRdb copy retains only in-frame clones and omits some. The table lists some 94,000 clones, around 93% of them singletons. Sequencing was performed on peripheral blood, taken in the first trimester of pregnancy. The receptors were sampled from a female donor in good health, enrolled as a control in a pregnancy study.

The rearrangement links TRBV6-5 to TRBJ1-3; maybe TRBD1 (5 bases). CDR3 size: 15 residues. Germline values: CDR1 MNHEY, CDR2 SVGAGI. V dropped 2 bases and J dropped 0 bases, with 8 bases sitting between them. This CDR3 is CASSYGAPSGNTIYF. Here the CDR3 DNA reads TGTGCCAGCAGTTACGGGGCTCCCTCTGGAAACACCATATATTTT.

This chain joins TRBV18 and TRBJ1-4, with 9 bases aligning to TRBD1. This CDR3 spans 20 amino acids. Germline trimming cut 5 bases from V and 0 bases from J; bases unmatched to any gene: 16. The germline CDR1 and CDR2 sequences are KGHSH and LQKENI. CDR3 coding DNA: TGTGCCAGCTCATCACGACCGGGACAGGGATTGACTGCAACTAATGAAAAACTGTTTTTT. Amino acid sequence: CASSSRPGQGLTATNEKLFF. Full variable domain (missing parts from reference TRBV18 and TRBJ1-4): NAGVMQNPRHLVRRRGQEARLRCSPMKGHSHVYWYRQLPEEGLKFMVYLQKENIIDESGMPKERFSAEFPKEGPSILRIQQVVRGDSAAYFCASSSRPGQGLTATNEKLFFGSGTQLSVL.

This chain connects TRBV7-2 to TRBJ2-2; D is perhaps TRBD1 (6 bases). The germline gives CDR1 SGHTA, CDR2 FQGNSA. This CDR3 has 15 amino acids. V was shortened by 4 bases and J by 0 bases, with 9 bases between the two germline ends. The CDR3: CASSWGTSNTGELFF. As DNA, the CDR3 is TGTGCCAGCAGCTGGGGGACATCGAACACCGGGGAGCTGTTTTTT.

The gene calls are TRBV7-2 and TRBJ1-2, with D uncertain. The CDR3 contains 12 residues. Trimming cost V 3 bases and J 8 bases, with 10 bases left between them. Germline V lookup: CDR1 SGHTA, CDR2 FQGNSA. The CDR3 loop reads CASSFAGWGYTF. The CDR3 nucleotides read TGTGCCAGCAGCTTTGCCGGGTGGGGCTACACCTTC.

The V and J genes are TRBV28 and TRBJ2-7; 8 bases fit TRBD2. V was pared by 3 bases and J by 8 bases, with 12 bases of the junction left unmatched. Germline values: CDR1 MDHEN, CDR2 SYDVKM. The CDR3 is 15 residues long. CDR3 loop: CASSFGGGNLRKQYF. The CDR3, as DNA: TGTGCCAGCAGTTTCGGGGGGGGTAATCTACGCAAGCAGTACTTC.

This clone is a singleton in its sample. CDR3 region: CASSRPGTGDTEAFF. The CDR3 nucleotides are TGTGCCAGCAGCCGTCCCGGGACAGGGGACACTGAAGCTTTCTTT. This chain connects TRBV28 to TRBJ1-1; 10 bases are a match to TRBD1. V dropped 6 bases and J dropped 3; count of bases not matched to a gene: 7. From germline, CDR1 is MDHEN and CDR2 SYDVKM. The CDR3 sequence is 15 residues long.

V usage is TRBV7-3 and J usage is TRBJ2-1; 11 bases agree with TRBD1. Germline V gene data show CDR1 as SGHTA and CDR2 as FQGTGA. This CDR3 has 16 residues. The junction had 8 bases not matched to a gene; V was cut back by 2 bases and J by 8 bases. The CDR3 loop is CASSLLGTGGSDEQFF. In DNA, the CDR3 is TGTGCCAGCAGCTTATTGGGGACAGGGGGTTCTGATGAGCAGTTCTTC.

The chain employs TRBV27 and TRBJ1-5; a weak D match, TRBD1 (6 bases). Germline CDR1 reads MNHEY; CDR2 reads SMNVEV (reference sequence). Trimming cost V 2 bases and J 12 bases, with 20 bases left between them. CDR3 length equals 15 residues. CDR3 in DNA: TGTGCCAGCAGTTTAAACGGATGGGGACCAGGGGACCAGCATTTT. Protein product: CASSLNGWGPGDQHF.

The chain employs TRBV11-1 and TRBJ1-5, with D uncertain. CDR1 is SGHAT and CDR2 is FQDESV in the germline V gene (reference sequence). This CDR3 has 13 amino acids. V lost 1 base to trimming and J lost 4 bases, with 5 bases between them. The DNA of the CDR3 is TGTGCCAGCAGCTTAGACTCGAATCAGCCCCAGCATTTT. It codes for CASSLDSNQPQHF. Full variable domain (rest looked up from reference TRBV11-1 and TRBJ1-5): EAEVAQSPRYKITEKSQAVAFWCDPISGHATLYWYRQILGQGPELLVQFQDESVVDDSQLPKDRFSAERLKGVDSTLKIQPAELGDSAMYLCASSLDSNQPQHFGDGTRLSIL.

The V and J genes are TRBV6-5 and TRBJ2-2; a weak D match, TRBD1 (5 bases). The CDR3 contains 15 residues. With 0 bases removed from V and 4 bases from J, the gap between germline ends came to 9 bases. Germline CDR1 reads MNHEY; CDR2 reads SVGAGI. The CDR3: CASSYSGQGTGELFF. For the CDR3, the DNA is TGTGCCAGCAGTTACTCGGGGCAGGGCACCGGGGAGCTGTTTTTT.

This rearrangement joins TRBV4-3 to TRBJ2-2; 7 nucleotides align to TRBD2. V lost 4 bases, J lost 5 bases, and 13 bases stayed unmatched. The CDR3 covers 17 residues. CDR1 and CDR2 from the germline V gene are LGHNA and YSLEER. Here the CDR3 DNA reads TGCGCCAGCAGCCGTCGGGAGGCTTTGGGGGAAACCGGGGAGCTGTTTTTT. Encoded protein: CASSRREALGETGELFF.

This clone appeared a single time. The chain couples TRBV11-2 to TRBJ2-2, with D possibly being TRBD1 (5 bases). Germline CDR1 SGHAT, CDR2 FQNNGV. The CDR3 contains 16 residues. Between the trimmed V and J ends, which lost 2 bases and 6 bases, there was a span of 16 bases. CDR3 in amino acids: CASSLFGRESPGELFF. The CDR3 DNA is TGTGCCAGCAGCTTATTTGGCAGGGAATCCCCCGGGGAGCTGTTTTTT.

V is TRBV7-9 and J is TRBJ1-2, with 7 positions matching TRBD1. This CDR3 region has 15 residues. CDR1 and CDR2 from the germline V gene are SEHNR and FQNEAQ (reference sequence). Trimming cost V 5 bases and J 6 bases; bases outside gene matches: 12. The CDR3 protein is CASSPPFEGGDGYTF. Written as DNA, the CDR3 is TGTGCCAGCAGCCCACCTTTCGAAGGGGGCGATGGCTACACCTTC.

The genes are TRBV4-3 and TRBJ2-7, with D uncertain. With 0 bases removed from V and 3 bases from J, the gap between germline ends came to 9 bases. Germline V lookup: CDR1 LGHNA, CDR2 YSLEER. The CDR3 spans 14 residues. CDR3 residues: CASSQEIPLYEQYF. The CDR3 bases are TGCGCCAGCAGCCAAGAAATCCCACTCTACGAGCAGTACTTC.

The V call is TRBV6-1, the J call TRBJ2-3, with D maybe TRBD1 (7 bases). V lost 7 bases and J 3 bases, leaving 14 bases between the germline ends. The CDR3 runs 14 residues. Germline values: CDR1 MNHNS, CDR2 SASEGT. The CDR3 coding sequence is TGTGCCAGCAATCGGAGGGGGCCGACAGATACGCAGTATTTT. Translation: CASNRRGPTDTQYF.

The genes are TRBV18 and TRBJ1-1; D gene ambiguous. Trimming shortened V by 2 bases and J by 8 bases, and 9 bases separated the two germline ends. This CDR3 is 12 amino acids long. Germline lookup yields CDR1 KGHSH and CDR2 LQKENI. The CDR3 protein is CASSPYLGEAFF. The CDR3 coding sequence is TGTGCCAGCTCACCATATCTGGGCGAAGCTTTCTTT. Using reference TRBV18 and TRBJ1-1 for the parts outside the CDR3, the full variable domain is NAGVMQNPRHLVRRRGQEARLRCSPMKGHSHVYWYRQLPEEGLKFMVYLQKENIIDESGMPKERFSAEFPKEGPSILRIQQVVRGDSAAYFCASSPYLGEAFFGQGTRLTVV.

CDR3 loop: CASSIRGQGRTGELFF. The CDR3, as DNA: TGTGCCAGTAGTATCAGGGGGCAGGGCCGAACCGGGGAGCTGTTTTTT. The chain recombines TRBV19 with TRBJ2-2; 8 bases are shared with TRBD1. Germline loops: CDR1 LNHDA, CDR2 SQIVND (reference sequence). J lost 5 bases, V lost 3 bases, and 8 bases had no gene match. This CDR3 comprises 16 residues.

This chain uses TRBV10-3 with TRBJ1-2; the D gene is possibly TRBD1 (5 bases). V was pared by 3 bases and J by 4 bases, with 15 bases between. The CDR3 totals 15 residues. Germline assignment: CDR1 ENHRY and CDR2 SYGVKD. The CDR3 region is CAISDWGRKAYGYTF. In nucleotides, the CDR3 is TGTGCCATCAGTGATTGGGGGAGGAAGGCCTATGGCTACACCTTC.